This TCR beta chain was obtained from a study of read filtering for tumor transcriptome and immune sequencing. There are many counts of this clonotype. From 300 to 400 ng of RNA, a library with molecular barcoded alpha/delta and beta/gamma adaptors was made. TCRdb re-called the reads with MiXCR, one entry per CDR3 protein. The sample lists some 38,000 distinct CDR3 sequences, about an eighth seen once, with around 35% in the top ten. The germline V and J ends were trimmed by 0 bases and 4 bases, with 6 bases remaining between them. The length of the CDR3 is 13 residues. Germline V gives CDR1 LGHDT, CDR2 YNNKEL (reference sequence).

Sequencing was performed on a population of CD138-negative cells sorted from bone marrow. This rearrangement joins TRBV3-1 to TRBJ1-1; no firm D call. This clonotype was sampled from a donor at least 40 years old with multiple myeloma. Written as DNA, the CDR3 is TGTGCCAGCAGCCAAGATCAGAGCACTGAAGCTTTCTTT. This codes for CASSQDQSTEAFF.